What follows describes a single T cell receptor beta chain. Its specificity is not known. The sample comes from a study of cytotoxic CD8 clonotypes in ibrutinib-treated CLL. Study in general: Response samples were taken after a median roughly twelve months of treatment, range 6 to 36.

The method was immunoSEQ multiplex PCR; TCRdb's version includes in-frame clones alone and lacks a portion of them. The sample has some 350,000 clones, roughly two thirds seen once. PBMCs were cryopreserved, and 1.5 to 2.5 micrograms of genomic DNA from them went into TCR beta libraries. The V end lost 2 bases, the J end lost 2 bases, and 9 bases lay between the germline ends. The germline gives CDR1 MNHEY, CDR2 SMNVEV (reference sequence). The CDR3 consists of 14 residues. Points from the study as a whole: Baseline levels of clonality went above those of age-matched healthy donors and moved with circulating CD8+ T-cell counts.

The gene calls are TRBV27 and TRBJ1-1, with unresolved D. The specimen comprised PBMCs, sampled after 36 months of ibrutinib treatment. The TCR was taken from a human donor with chronic lymphocytic leukemia. The CDR3 sequence is CASSLIPSNTEAFF. In DNA, the CDR3 is TGTGCCAGCAGTTTAATTCCCAGCAACACTGAAGCTTTCTTT.